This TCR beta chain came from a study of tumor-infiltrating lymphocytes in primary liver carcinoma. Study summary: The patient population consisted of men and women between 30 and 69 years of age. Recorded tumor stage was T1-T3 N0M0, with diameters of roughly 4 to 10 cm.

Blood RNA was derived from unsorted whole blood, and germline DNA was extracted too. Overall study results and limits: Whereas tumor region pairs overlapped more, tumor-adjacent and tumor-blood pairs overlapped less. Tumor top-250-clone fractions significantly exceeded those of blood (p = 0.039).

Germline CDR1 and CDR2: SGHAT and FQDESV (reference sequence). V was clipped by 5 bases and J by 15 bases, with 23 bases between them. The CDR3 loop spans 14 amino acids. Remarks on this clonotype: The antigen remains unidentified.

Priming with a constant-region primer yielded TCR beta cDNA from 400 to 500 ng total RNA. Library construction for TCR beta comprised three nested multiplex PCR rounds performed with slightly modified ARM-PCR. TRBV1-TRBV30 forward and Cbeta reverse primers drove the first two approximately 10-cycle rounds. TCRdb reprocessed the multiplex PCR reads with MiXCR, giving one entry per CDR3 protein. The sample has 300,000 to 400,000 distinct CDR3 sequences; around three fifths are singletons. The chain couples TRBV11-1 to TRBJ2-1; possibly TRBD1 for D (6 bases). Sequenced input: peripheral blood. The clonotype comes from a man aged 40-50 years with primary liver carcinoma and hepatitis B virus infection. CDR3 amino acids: CASSPRQEYNELFF. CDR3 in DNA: TGTGCCAGCAGCCCCAGACAGGAGTACAATGAGTTGTTCTTC.